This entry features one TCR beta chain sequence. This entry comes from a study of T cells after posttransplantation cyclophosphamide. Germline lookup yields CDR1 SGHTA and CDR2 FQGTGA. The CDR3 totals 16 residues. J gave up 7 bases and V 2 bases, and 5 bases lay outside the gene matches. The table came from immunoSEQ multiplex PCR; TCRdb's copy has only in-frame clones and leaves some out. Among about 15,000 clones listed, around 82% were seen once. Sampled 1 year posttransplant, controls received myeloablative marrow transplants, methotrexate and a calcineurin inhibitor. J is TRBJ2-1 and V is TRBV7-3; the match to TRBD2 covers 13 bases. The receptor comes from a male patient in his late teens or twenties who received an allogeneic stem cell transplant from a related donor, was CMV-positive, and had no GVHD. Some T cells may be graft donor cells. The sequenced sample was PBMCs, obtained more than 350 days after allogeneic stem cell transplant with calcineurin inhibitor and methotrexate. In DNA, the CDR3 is TGTGCCAGCAGCTTAGGACTAGCGGGAGCCGGGAATGAGCAGTTCTTC. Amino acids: CASSLGLAGAGNEQFF.